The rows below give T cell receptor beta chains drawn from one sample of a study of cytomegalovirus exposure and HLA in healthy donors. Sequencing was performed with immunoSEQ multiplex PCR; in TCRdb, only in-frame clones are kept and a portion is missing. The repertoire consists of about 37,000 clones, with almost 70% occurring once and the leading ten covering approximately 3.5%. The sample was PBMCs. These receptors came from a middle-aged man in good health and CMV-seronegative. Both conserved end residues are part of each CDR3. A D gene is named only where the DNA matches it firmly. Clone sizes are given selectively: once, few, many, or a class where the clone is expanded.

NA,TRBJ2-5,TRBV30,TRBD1,CAWDRGYETQYF,TGTGCCTGGGACAGGGGTTATGAGACCCAGTACTTC
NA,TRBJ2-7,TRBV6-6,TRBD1,CASSRTSSGGSYEQYF,TGTGCCAGCAGCCGGACATCCTCAGGGGGATCCTACGAGCAGTACTTC
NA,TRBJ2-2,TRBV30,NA,CAWSVGANTGELFF,TGTGCCTGGAGTGTGGGGGCAAACACCGGGGAGCTGTTTTTT
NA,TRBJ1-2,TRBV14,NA,CASSQAYQTAYGYTF,TGTGCCAGCAGCCAAGCCTACCAGACAGCCTATGGCTACACCTTC
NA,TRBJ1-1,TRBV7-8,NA,CASSFGGLGTEAFF,TGTGCCAGCAGCTTTGGGGGGTTGGGCACTGAAGCTTTCTTT
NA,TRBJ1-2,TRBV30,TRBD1,CAWSRDRPYGYTF,TGTGCCTGGAGTCGGGACAGGCCCTATGGCTACACCTTC
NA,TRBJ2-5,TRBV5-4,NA,CASSPMGGAGETQYF,TGTGCCAGCAGCCCCATGGGGGGGGCGGGGGAGACCCAGTACTTC
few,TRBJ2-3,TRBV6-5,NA,CASSYGGSTDTQYF,TGTGCCAGCAGTTACGGGGGGAGCACAGATACGCAGTATTTT
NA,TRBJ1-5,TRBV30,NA,CAWSASEDQPQHF,TGTGCCTGGAGTGCGTCGGAGGATCAGCCCCAGCATTTT
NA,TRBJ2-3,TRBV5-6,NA,CASSPQTDTQYF,TGTGCCAGCAGCCCCCAAACAGATACGCAGTATTTT
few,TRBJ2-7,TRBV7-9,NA,CASSFGGGGEQYF,TGTGCCAGCAGCTTTGGGGGCGGGGGCGAGCAGTACTTC
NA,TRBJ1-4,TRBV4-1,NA,CASSQVEGLELFF,TGCGCCAGCAGCCAAGTCGAGGGTCTGGAACTGTTTTTT